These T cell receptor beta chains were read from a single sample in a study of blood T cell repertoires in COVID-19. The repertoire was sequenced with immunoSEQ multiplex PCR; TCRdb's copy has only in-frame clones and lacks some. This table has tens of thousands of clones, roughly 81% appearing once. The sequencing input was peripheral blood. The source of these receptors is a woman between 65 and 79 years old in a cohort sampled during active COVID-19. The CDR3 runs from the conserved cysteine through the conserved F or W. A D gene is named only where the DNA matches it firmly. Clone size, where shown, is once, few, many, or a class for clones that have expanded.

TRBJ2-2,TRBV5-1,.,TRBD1,CASSLRTGGDTGELFF,TGCGCCAGCAGCTTACGGACAGGGGGCGACACCGGGGAGCTGTTTTTT
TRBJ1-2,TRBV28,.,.,CASTPPRVTGYTF,TGTGCCAGCACTCCGCCCCGGGTTACTGGCTACACCTTC
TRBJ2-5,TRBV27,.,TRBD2,CASSLSSGTGGNQETQYF,TGTGCCAGCAGTTTATCGTCCGGGACGGGGGGGAACCAAGAGACCCAGTACTTC
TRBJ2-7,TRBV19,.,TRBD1,CASSTPGTGGSYEQYF,TGTGCCAGTAGTACCCCAGGGACAGGGGGCTCCTACGAGCAGTACTTC
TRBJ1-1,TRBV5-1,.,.,CASRYQGNTEAFF,TGCGCCAGCAGATATCAGGGGAACACTGAAGCTTTCTTT
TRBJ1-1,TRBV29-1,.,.,CSGEEANTEAFF,TGCAGCGGGGAGGAGGCGAACACTGAAGCTTTCTTT
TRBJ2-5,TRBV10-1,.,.,CASSEANAETQYF,TGCGCCAGCAGTGAGGCAAATGCGGAGACCCAGTACTTC
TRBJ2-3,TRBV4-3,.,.,CASRLTGGGDTQYF,TGCGCCAGCAGGCTGACCGGAGGGGGCGATACGCAGTATTTT
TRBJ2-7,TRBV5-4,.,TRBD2,CASSLVGTSVHEQYF,TGTGCCAGCAGCTTGGTAGGGACTAGCGTTCACGAGCAGTACTTC
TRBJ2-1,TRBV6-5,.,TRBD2,CASRGTSGGNEQFF,TGTGCCAGCAGGGGGACTAGCGGGGGAAATGAGCAGTTCTTC
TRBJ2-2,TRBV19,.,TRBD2,CASTPLAGGPGELFF,TGTGCCAGTACTCCACTAGCGGGAGGCCCCGGGGAGCTGTTTTTT
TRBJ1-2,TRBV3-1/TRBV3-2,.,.,CASSQRGIYGYTF,TGTGCCAGCAGCCAGAGGGGGATTTATGGCTACACCTTC
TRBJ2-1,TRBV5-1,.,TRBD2,CASSNSGSSYNEQFF,TGCGCCAGCAGCAATAGCGGGAGCTCCTACAATGAGCAGTTCTTC
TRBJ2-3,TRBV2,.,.,CASRQGTDTQYF,TGTGCCAGCAGGCAGGGCACAGATACGCAGTATTTT
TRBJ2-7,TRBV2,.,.,CASTIRLGTSYEQYF,TGTGCCAGCACTATACGACTAGGGACCAGCTACGAGCAGTACTTC
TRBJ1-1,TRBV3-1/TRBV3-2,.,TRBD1,CASSRGQGLPEAFF,TGTGCCAGCAGCCGGGGACAGGGGTTACCTGAAGCTTTCTTT
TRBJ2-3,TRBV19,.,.,CASSQSGEGTDTQYF,TGTGCCAGTAGTCAGTCCGGAGAAGGCACAGATACGCAGTATTTT
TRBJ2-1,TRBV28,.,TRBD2,CASSLLAGGLGEQFF,TGTGCCAGCAGTTTACTAGCGGGAGGGCTGGGTGAGCAGTTCTTC
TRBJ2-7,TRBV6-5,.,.,CASKPSGFTYEQYF,TGTGCCAGCAAACCCTCGGGATTCACCTACGAGCAGTACTTC
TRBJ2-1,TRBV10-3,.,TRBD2,CAISDRASGEKRAYNEQFF,TGTGCCATCAGTGATCGGGCTAGCGGGGAGAAACGTGCCTACAATGAGCAGTTCTTC
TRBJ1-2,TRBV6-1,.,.,CASSEDSYGYTF,TGTGCCAGCAGTGAAGATAGTTATGGCTACACCTTC
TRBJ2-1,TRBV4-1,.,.,CASSQGMERYEQFF,TGCGCCAGCAGCCAAGGAATGGAGCGATATGAGCAGTTCTTC
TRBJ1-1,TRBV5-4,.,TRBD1,CASSSLQGANTEAFF,TGTGCCAGCAGCTCCCTGCAGGGGGCAAACACTGAAGCTTTCTTT
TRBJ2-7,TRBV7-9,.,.,CASSRGRFAYEQYF,TGTGCCAGCAGCCGCGGGCGATTTGCCTACGAGCAGTACTTC
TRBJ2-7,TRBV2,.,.,CASRAGPVGEQYF,TGTGCCAGCAGGGCAGGGCCGGTTGGAGAGCAGTACTTC
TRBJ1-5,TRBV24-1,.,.,CATSDLRGQPQHF,TGTGCCACCAGTGATTTGCGGGGGCAGCCCCAGCATTTT
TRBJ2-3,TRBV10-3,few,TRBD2,CAISPAGTTDTQYF,TGTGCCATCAGCCCAGCGGGAACCACAGATACGCAGTATTTT
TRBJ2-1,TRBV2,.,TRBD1,CASTEQGLSYNEQFF,TGTGCCAGCACCGAACAGGGGCTCTCCTACAATGAGCAGTTCTTC
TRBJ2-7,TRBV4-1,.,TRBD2,CASSRSGTDTYEQYF,TGCGCCAGCAGCCGTAGCGGGACCGATACCTACGAGCAGTACTTC
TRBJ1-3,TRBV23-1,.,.,CASSHPWVRGFSGNTIYF,TGCGCCAGCAGTCACCCCTGGGTCAGGGGTTTCTCTGGAAACACCATATATTTT
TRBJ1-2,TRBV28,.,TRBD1,CASSSQGAQSGGYTF,TGTGCCAGCAGTTCGCAGGGGGCGCAGTCGGGTGGCTACACCTTC
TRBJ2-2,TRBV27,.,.,CASSSWTSWGTGELFF,TGTGCCAGCAGTTCGTGGACAAGTTGGGGAACCGGGGAGCTGTTTTTT
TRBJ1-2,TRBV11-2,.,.,CASSLERQTNYGYTF,TGTGCCAGCAGCTTAGAAAGACAGACTAACTATGGCTACACCTTC
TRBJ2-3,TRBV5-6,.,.,CASSLPTDHTDTQYF,TGTGCCAGCAGCTTGCCTACAGACCACACAGATACGCAGTATTTT
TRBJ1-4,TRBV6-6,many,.,CASSSPRGRDEKLFF,TGTGCCAGCAGTTCCCCCAGGGGTAGGGATGAAAAACTGTTTTTT
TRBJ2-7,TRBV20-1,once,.,CSGAAYYEQYF,TGCAGTGGAGCGGCCTACTACGAGCAGTACTTC
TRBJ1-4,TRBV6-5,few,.,CASSYSTGGGEKLFF,TGTGCCAGCAGTTACTCGACGGGGGGCGGTGAAAAACTGTTTTTT
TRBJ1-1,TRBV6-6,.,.,CASSPGQMNTEAFF,TGTGCCAGCAGCCCCGGACAAATGAACACTGAAGCTTTCTTT
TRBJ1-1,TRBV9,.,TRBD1,CASSVERGGRTRAFF,TGTGCCAGCAGCGTAGAGAGAGGGGGCCGTACTCGGGCTTTCTTT
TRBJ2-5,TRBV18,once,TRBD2,CASSPRLAGGRETQYF,TGTGCCAGCTCACCTCGACTAGCGGGAGGACGGGAGACCCAGTACTTC
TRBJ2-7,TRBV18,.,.,CASSSGSRVYEQYF,TGTGCCAGCTCGTCCGGGAGCCGGGTCTACGAGCAGTACTTC
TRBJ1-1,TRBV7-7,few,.,CASSRGSGTEAFF,TGTGCCAGCAGCAGGGGTTCTGGCACTGAAGCTTTCTTT
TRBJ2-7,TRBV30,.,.,CAWSWRPLYEQYF,TGTGCCTGGAGTTGGCGGCCACTCTACGAGCAGTACTTC
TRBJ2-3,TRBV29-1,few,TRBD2,CSVRRTSESTDTQYF,TGCAGCGTTCGTAGGACTAGCGAAAGCACAGATACGCAGTATTTT
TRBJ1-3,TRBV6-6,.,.,CASSYSSSGNTIYF,TGTGCCAGCAGTTACTCGTCTTCTGGAAACACCATATATTTT
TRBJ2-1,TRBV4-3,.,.,CASSQGAASYNEQFF,TGCGCCAGCAGCCAAGGGGCAGCATCCTACAATGAGCAGTTCTTC
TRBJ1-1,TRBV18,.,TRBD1,CASTRDRGHTEAFF,TGTGCCAGCACACGGGACAGGGGGCACACTGAAGCTTTCTTT
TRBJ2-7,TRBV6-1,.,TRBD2,CASSEWGTSGKPYEQYF,TGTGCCAGCAGTGAATGGGGGACTAGCGGGAAACCTTACGAGCAGTACTTC
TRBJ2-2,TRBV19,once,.,CASSLAGADPGELFF,TGTGCCAGTAGTCTAGCAGGGGCCGACCCCGGGGAGCTGTTTTTT
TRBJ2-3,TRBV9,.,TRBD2,CASSAGTSGRAFTDTQYF,TGTGCCAGCAGCGCGGGGACTAGCGGGAGGGCTTTCACAGATACGCAGTATTTT
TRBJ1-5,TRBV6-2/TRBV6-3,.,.,CASSQTGGNQPQHF,TGTGCCAGCAGCCAAACGGGGGGGAATCAGCCCCAGCATTTT
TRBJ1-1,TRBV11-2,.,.,CASSLVSAEAFF,TGTGCCAGCAGCTTAGTTAGCGCTGAAGCTTTCTTT
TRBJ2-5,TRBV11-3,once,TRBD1,CASSIGQGARETQYF,TGTGCCAGCAGCATTGGACAGGGGGCGCGGGAGACCCAGTACTTC
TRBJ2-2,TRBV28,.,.,CASRHDWPGTGELFF,TGTGCCAGCAGACATGACTGGCCCGGCACCGGGGAGCTGTTTTTT
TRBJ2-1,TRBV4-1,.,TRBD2,CASSQGTSGGSSYNEQFF,TGCGCCAGCAGCCAGGGGACTAGCGGGGGGAGCTCCTACAATGAGCAGTTCTTC